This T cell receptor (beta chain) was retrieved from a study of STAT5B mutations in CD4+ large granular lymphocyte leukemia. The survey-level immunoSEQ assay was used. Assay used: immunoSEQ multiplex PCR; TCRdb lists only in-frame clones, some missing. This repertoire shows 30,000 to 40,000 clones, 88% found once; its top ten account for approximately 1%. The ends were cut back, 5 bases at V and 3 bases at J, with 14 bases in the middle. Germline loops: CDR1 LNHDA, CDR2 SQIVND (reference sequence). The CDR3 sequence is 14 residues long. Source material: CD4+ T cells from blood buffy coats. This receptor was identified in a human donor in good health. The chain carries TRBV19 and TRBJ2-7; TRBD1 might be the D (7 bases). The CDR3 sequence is CASSYAGQLYEQYF. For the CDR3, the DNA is TGTGCCAGTAGTTACGCGGGACAGCTCTACGAGCAGTACTTC. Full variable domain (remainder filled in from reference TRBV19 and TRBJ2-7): DGGITQSPKYLFRKEGQNVTLSCEQNLNHDAMYWYRQDPGQGLRLIYYSQIVNDFQKGDIAEGYSVSREKKESFPLTVTSAQKNPTAFYLCASSYAGQLYEQYFGPGTRLTVT.